This T cell receptor (beta chain) emerged from a study of cytomegalovirus exposure and HLA in healthy donors. Findings and caveats of the study: Altogether, 170 or so TCR beta chains were recorded as cytomegalovirus-associated.

CDR3 size: 16 residues. Germline V gene sequence: CDR1 SEHNR, CDR2 FQNEAQ (reference sequence). Trimming at V came to 8 bases and at J to 0 bases, leaving 10 bases not matched to a gene. Comment on this clone: Its matching antigen is unknown.

Repertoires were generated with immunoSEQ multiplex PCR, while TCRdb's copy carries only in-frame clones and drops some. Among tens of thousands of clones, 85% to 95% were seen once, and the ten largest hold around 2.1%. The chain uses TRBV7-9 and TRBJ2-3; 8 nucleotides line up with TRBD2. Sequenced: PBMCs. The TCR was taken from a woman under 30 in good health and CMV-seronegative. The CDR3 sequence: CASGTWIAGSTDTQYF. CDR3 DNA: TGTGCCAGCGGGACCTGGATAGCGGGAAGCACAGATACGCAGTATTTT.